This T cell receptor beta chain was observed in a study of cytomegalovirus exposure and HLA in healthy donors. Study-wide results and limits: The classifier was said to identify cytomegalovirus status with high specificity and sensitivity.

Points on this clone: Its target is unknown.

The table came from immunoSEQ multiplex PCR; TCRdb's copy has only in-frame clones and leaves some out. The sample contains 70,000 to 75,000 clones, around 95% of which appear only once. The study drew the donors from its 120-subject validation cohort, separate from the approximately 700-subject first cohort. CDR1 is SNHLY and CDR2 is FYNNEI in the germline V gene. The CDR3 is 14 residues long. V lost 8 bases, J lost 7 bases, and 17 bases lay in between. This chain connects TRBV2 to TRBJ2-2, with a possible D match to TRBD1 (5 bases). The sequence came from a man younger than 35 in good health and CMV-seropositive. Sequencing used PBMCs. The CDR3 region is CASLVSGYGGELFF. For the CDR3, the DNA is TGTGCCAGCCTAGTCTCAGGGTACGGCGGGGAGCTGTTTTTT.